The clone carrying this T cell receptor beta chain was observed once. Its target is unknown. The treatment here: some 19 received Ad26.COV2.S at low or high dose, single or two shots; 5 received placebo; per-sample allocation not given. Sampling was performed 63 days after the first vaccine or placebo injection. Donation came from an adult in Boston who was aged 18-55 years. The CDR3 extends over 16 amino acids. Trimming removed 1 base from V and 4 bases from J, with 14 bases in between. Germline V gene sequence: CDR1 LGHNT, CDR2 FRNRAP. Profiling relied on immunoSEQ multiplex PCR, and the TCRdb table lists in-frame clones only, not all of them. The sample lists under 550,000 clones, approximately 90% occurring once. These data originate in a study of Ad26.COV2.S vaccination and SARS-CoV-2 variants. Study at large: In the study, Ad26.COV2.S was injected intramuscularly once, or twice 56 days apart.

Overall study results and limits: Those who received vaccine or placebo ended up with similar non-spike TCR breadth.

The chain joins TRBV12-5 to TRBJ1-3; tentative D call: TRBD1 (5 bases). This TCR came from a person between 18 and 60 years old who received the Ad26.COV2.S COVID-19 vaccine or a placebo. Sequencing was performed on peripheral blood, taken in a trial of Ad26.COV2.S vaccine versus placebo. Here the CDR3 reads CASGLAVRGEGNTIYF. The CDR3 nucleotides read TGTGCTAGTGGTTTGGCGGTTAGGGGCGAGGGAAACACCATATATTTT.